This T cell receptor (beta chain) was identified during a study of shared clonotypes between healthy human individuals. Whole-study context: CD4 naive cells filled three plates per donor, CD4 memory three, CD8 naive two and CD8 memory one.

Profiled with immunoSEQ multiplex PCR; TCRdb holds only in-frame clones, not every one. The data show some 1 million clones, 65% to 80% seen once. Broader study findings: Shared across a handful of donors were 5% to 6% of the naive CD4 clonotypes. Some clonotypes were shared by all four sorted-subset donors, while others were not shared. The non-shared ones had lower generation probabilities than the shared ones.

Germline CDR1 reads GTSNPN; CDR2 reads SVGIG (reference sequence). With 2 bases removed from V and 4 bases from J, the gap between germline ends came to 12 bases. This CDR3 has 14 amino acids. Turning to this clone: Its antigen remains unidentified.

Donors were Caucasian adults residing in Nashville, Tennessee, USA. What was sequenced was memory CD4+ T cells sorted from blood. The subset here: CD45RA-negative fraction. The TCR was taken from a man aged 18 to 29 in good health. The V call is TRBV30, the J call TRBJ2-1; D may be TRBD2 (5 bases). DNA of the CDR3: TGTGCCTGGAGTTTTGGGAGTGGGTACAATGAGCAGTTCTTC. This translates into CAWSFGSGYNEQFF.